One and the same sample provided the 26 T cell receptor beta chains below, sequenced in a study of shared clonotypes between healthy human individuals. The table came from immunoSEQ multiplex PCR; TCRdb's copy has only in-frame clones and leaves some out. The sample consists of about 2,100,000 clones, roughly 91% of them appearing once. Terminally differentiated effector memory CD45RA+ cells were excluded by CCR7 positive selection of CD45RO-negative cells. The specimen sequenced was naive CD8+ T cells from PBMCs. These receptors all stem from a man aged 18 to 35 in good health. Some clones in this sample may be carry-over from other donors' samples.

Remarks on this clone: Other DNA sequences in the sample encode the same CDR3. CDR3 DNA sequence: TGTGCCAGCAGTTTAAGACAGGGGGGTACTGAAGCTTTCTTT. Its protein is CASSLRQGGTEAFF. The chain couples TRBV27 to TRBJ1-1, with 9 bases identical to TRBD1. The V gene end was trimmed by 2 bases and the J gene end by 5 bases; junction bases not matched to a gene: 3. The CDR3 is 14 residues long. Germline values: CDR1 MNHEY, CDR2 SMNVEV (reference sequence).

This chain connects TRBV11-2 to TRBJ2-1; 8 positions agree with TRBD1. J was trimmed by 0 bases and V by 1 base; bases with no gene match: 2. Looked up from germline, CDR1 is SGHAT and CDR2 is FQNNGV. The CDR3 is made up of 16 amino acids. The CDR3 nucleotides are TGTGCCAGCAGCTTAGGGACAGGGAGCTCCTACAATGAGCAGTTCTTC. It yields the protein CASSLGTGSSYNEQFF.

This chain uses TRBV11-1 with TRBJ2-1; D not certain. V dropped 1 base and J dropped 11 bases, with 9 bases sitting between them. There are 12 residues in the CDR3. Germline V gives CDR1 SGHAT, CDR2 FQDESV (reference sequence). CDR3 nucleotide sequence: TGTGCCAGCAGCTTAGGGGTTCGGAAGCAGTTCTTC. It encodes CASSLGVRKQFF.

Here the CDR3 reads CASSPRLGARDEQFF. In DNA form, the CDR3 reads TGTGCCAGCAGCCCTAGGCTAGGGGCCAGGGATGAGCAGTTCTTC. The chain combines TRBV7-9 with TRBJ2-1, with a tentative D call TRBD1 (5 bases). The V end lost 5 bases, the J end lost 8 bases, and 19 bases lay between the germline ends. The CDR3 extends over 15 amino acids. Germline V lookup: CDR1 SEHNR, CDR2 FQNEAQ (reference sequence).

The chain's CDR3 is CASSFGTGNNEQYF. DNA of the CDR3: TGTGCCAGCAGTTTTGGGACAGGTAACAACGAGCAGTACTTC. V and J are TRBV28 and TRBJ2-7, with TRBD1 matching over 8 bases. The J segment lost 5 bases and the V segment lost 3 bases, leaving 6 bases of the junction unmatched. In germline, CDR1 is MDHEN, CDR2 SYDVKM. The CDR3 loop spans 14 amino acids.

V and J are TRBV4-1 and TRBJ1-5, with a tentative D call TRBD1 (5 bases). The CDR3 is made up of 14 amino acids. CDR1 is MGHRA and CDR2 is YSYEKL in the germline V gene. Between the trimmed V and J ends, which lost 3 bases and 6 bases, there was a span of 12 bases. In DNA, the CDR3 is TGCGCCAGCAGCCATCCAGGGTGGGGTCAGCCCCAGCATTTT. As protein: CASSHPGWGQPQHF.

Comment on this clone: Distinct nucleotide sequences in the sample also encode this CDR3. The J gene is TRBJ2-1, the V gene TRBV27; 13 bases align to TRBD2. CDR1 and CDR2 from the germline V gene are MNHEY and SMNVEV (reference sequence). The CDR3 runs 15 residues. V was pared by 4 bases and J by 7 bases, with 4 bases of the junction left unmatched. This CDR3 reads CASSSGTSGTNEQFF. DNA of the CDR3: TGTGCCAGCAGTTCCGGGACTAGCGGGACTAATGAGCAGTTCTTC.

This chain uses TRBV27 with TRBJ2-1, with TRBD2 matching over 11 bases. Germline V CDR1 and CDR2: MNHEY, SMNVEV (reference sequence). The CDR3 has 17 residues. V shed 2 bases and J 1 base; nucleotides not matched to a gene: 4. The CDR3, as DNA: TGTGCCAGCAGTTTAACTAGCGGGGGAACTTCCTACAATGAGCAGTTCTTC. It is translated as CASSLTSGGTSYNEQFF.

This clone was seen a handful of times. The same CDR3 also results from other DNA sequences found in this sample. The DNA for the CDR3 is TGTGCCAGCAGCTACGAGCAGTACTTC. It codes for CASSYEQYF. The chain carries TRBV6-1 and TRBJ2-7, with D unresolved. Germline V gene data show CDR1 as MNHNS and CDR2 as SASEGT. The V and J ends lost 6 bases and 3 bases respectively, with 0 bases between them. This CDR3 is built from 9 residues.

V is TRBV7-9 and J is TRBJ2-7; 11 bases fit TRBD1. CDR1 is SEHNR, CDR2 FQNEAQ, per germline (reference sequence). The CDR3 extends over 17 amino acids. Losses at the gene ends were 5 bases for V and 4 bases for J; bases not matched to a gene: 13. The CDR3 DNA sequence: TGTGCCAGCAGCCACCCCCTTGGGGGACAGGGGGTTTACGAGCAGTACTTC. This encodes CASSHPLGGQGVYEQYF.

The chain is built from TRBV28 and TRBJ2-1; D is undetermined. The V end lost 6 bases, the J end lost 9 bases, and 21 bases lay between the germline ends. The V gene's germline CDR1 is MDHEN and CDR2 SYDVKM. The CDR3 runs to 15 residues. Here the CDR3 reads CASSNTWGGLSEQFF. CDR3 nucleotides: TGTGCCAGCAGCAACACCTGGGGTGGGTTGAGTGAGCAGTTCTTC.

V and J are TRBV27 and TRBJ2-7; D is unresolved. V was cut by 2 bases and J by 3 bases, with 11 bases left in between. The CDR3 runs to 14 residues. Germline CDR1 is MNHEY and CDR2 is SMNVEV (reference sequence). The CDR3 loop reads CASSLKGLHYEQYF. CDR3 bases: TGTGCCAGCAGTTTAAAAGGGCTCCACTACGAGCAGTACTTC.

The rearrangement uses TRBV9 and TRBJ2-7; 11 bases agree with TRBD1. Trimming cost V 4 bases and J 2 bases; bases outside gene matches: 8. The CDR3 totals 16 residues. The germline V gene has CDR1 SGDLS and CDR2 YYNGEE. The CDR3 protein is CASSPSDRGLPYEQYF. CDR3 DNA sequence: TGTGCCAGCAGCCCCTCGGACAGGGGGCTTCCCTACGAGCAGTACTTC. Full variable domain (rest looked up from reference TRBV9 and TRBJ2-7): DSGVTQTPKHLITATGQRVTLRCSPRSGDLSVYWYQQSLDQGLQFLIQYYNGEERAKGNILERFSAQQFPDLHSELNLSSLELGDSALYFCASSPSDRGLPYEQYFGPGTRLTVT.

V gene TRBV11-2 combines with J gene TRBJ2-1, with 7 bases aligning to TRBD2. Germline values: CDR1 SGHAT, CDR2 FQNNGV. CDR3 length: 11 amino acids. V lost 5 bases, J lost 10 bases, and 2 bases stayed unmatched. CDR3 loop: CASSTTSEQFF. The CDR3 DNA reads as TGTGCCAGCAGCACGACTAGCGAGCAGTTCTTC.

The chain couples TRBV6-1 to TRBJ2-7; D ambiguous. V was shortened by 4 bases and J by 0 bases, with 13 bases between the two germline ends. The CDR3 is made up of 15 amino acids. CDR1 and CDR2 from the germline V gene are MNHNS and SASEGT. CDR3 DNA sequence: TGTGCCAGCAGTGGACGTGTTAGTCTCTCCTACGAGCAGTACTTC. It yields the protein CASSGRVSLSYEQYF.

The CDR3 here is CASSPQTESATGYTF. For the CDR3, the DNA is TGTGCCAGCAGCCCACAGACGGAGAGCGCTACGGGCTACACCTTC. This chain connects TRBV5-6 to TRBJ1-2; D unclear. The CDR3 has 15 amino acids. Germline values: CDR1 SGHDT, CDR2 YYEEEE. Trimming stripped 4 bases from V and 8 bases from J, with 21 bases between.

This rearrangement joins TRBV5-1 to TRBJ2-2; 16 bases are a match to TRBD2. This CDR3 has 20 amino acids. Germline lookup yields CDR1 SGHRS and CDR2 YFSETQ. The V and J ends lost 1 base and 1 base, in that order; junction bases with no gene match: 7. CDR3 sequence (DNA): TGCGCCAGCAGCTTGCATCCGGGGACTAGCGGGAGGGGGAACACCGGGGAGCTGTTTTTT. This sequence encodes CASSLHPGTSGRGNTGELFF.

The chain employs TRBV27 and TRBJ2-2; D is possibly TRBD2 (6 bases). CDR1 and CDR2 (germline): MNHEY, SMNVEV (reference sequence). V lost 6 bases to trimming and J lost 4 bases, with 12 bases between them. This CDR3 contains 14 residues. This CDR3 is CASRQPGGTGELFF. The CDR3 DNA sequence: TGTGCCAGCAGGCAGCCCGGGGGCACCGGGGAGCTGTTTTTT.

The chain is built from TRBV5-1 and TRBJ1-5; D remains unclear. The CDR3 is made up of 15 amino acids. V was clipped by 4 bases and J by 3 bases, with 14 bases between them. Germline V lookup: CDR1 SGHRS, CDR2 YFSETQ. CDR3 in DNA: TGCGCCAGCAGCCCGAGTTGGGGTTTCAATCAGCCCCAGCATTTT. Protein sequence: CASSPSWGFNQPQHF.

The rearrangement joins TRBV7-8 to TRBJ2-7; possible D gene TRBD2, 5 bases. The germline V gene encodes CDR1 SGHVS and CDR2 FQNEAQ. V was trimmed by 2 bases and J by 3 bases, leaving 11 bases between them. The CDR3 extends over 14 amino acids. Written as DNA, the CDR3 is TGTGCCAGCAGCTTAAGGCCGGGGTTCTACGAGCAGTACTTC. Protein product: CASSLRPGFYEQYF.

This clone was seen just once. The CDR3 protein is CASSRFGGPGTGELFF. As DNA, the CDR3 is TGTGCCAGCAGCCGGTTCGGAGGGCCGGGCACCGGGGAGCTGTTTTTT. The rearrangement joins TRBV7-9 to TRBJ2-2; a weak D match, TRBD2 (6 bases). Looked up from germline, CDR1 is SEHNR and CDR2 is FQNEAQ (reference sequence). Trimming removed 5 bases from V and 4 bases from J, with 17 bases in between. This CDR3 has 16 amino acids.

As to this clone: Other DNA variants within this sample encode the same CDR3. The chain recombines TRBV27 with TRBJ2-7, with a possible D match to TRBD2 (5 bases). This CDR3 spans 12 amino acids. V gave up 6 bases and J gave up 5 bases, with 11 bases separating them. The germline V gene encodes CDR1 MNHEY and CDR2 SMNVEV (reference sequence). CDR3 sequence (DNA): TGTGCCAGCAGCTCCACGGGGAACGAGCAGTACTTC. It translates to CASSSTGNEQYF.

This CDR3 reads CASSLARSGYEQYF. The CDR3 nucleotides read TGTGCCAGCAGTTTGGCGCGCTCCGGCTACGAGCAGTACTTC. The V call is TRBV28, the J call TRBJ2-7; D unclear. The CDR3 is 14 amino acids. V lost 3 bases to trimming and J lost 3 bases, with 12 bases between them. Germline assignment: CDR1 MDHEN and CDR2 SYDVKM.

In DNA, the CDR3 is TGTGCCAGCAGTTTATCCGGGACAGGGTCGGGCGAGCAGTACTTC. This sequence encodes CASSLSGTGSGEQYF. This chain joins TRBV27 and TRBJ2-7, with 9 bases matching TRBD1. The germline gives CDR1 MNHEY, CDR2 SMNVEV (reference sequence). V gave up 0 bases and J gave up 6 bases; unmatched junction bases: 6. The CDR3 is 15 residues long.

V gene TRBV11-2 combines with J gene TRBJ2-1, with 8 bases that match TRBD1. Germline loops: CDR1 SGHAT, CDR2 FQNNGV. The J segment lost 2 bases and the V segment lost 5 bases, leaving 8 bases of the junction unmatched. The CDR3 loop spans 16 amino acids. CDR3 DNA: TGTGCCAGCAGCCCCCGGACAGGGTGGGCCTACAATGAGCAGTTCTTC. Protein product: CASSPRTGWAYNEQFF.

CDR3 DNA sequence: TGTGCCAGCAGTTACCAGACTGGCACTGAAGCTTTCTTT. Translating it yields CASSYQTGTEAFF. The rearrangement uses TRBV6-5 and TRBJ1-1; D remains ambiguous. The CDR3 is 13 residues long. The germline CDR1 and CDR2 sequences are MNHEY and SVGAGI. V was pared by 2 bases and J by 4 bases, with 8 bases between.